The T cell receptor beta chain described here comes from a study of T-cell reconstitution after alpha-beta-depleted transplantation in children. Study-wide results and caveats: From newly produced T cells came most of the T-cell counts and diversity one year after transplant. Reportedly, roughly two months post-transplant, alpha-beta T cells arose from several hundred expanded graft clones.

The J segment lost 1 base and the V segment lost 7 bases, leaving 7 bases of the junction unmatched. The CDR3 contains 15 residues. The TCRbeta library incorporated unique molecular identifiers. In TCRdb, the PCR reads were re-called with MiXCR into one record per CDR3 protein. Among 55,000 to 90,000 distinct CDR3 sequences listed, 4.9% were seen once. This clonotype was seen many times. What it recognizes is unknown. V gene TRBV12-3 or TRBV12-4 combines with J gene TRBJ1-5; 7 bases line up with TRBD1. The specimen was PBMCs, mostly from graft donor cells, collected 180 days after TCRalphabeta/CD19-depleted stem cell transplant. This clonotype was obtained from a boy less than two years old who had a stem cell transplant for acute myeloid leukemia, so the T cells may come from the graft donor. Here the CDR3 DNA reads TGTGCCAGCAAGTTTCGGGACAGCAGCAATCAGCCCCAGCATTTT. This codes for CASKFRDSSNQPQHF.